This T cell receptor (beta chain) was sequenced during a study of T cells after yellow fever vaccination. Making TCR cDNA involved 5'RACE template switching, which added UMIs and a universal primer site. TCRdb ran MiXCR on the 5' RACE reads and lists one entry per CDR3 protein. Seen here are 250,000 or so distinct CDR3 sequences, 3.6% observed once, and the top ten hold around 20%. CDR1 and CDR2 from the germline V gene are SGDLS and YYNGEE. Trimming pared 1 base from V and 2 bases from J, leaving 11 bases between. The CDR3 is 15 amino acids. This clonotype has a count of ten or more. The chain links TRBV9 to TRBJ2-3; the D is unclear. This clonotype originated in a man between 18 and 29 years old who received the YFV17D yellow fever vaccine. The sample here was PBMCs, taken 15 days after the yellow fever booster vaccination. DNA of the CDR3: TGTGCCAGCAGCGTAAGAGTCGGTTACACAGATACGCAGTATTTT. Its translation: CASSVRVGYTDTQYF. Full variable domain (rest looked up from reference TRBV9 and TRBJ2-3): DSGVTQTPKHLITATGQRVTLRCSPRSGDLSVYWYQQSLDQGLQFLIQYYNGEERAKGNILERFSAQQFPDLHSELNLSSLELGDSALYFCASSVRVGYTDTQYFGPGTRLTVL.